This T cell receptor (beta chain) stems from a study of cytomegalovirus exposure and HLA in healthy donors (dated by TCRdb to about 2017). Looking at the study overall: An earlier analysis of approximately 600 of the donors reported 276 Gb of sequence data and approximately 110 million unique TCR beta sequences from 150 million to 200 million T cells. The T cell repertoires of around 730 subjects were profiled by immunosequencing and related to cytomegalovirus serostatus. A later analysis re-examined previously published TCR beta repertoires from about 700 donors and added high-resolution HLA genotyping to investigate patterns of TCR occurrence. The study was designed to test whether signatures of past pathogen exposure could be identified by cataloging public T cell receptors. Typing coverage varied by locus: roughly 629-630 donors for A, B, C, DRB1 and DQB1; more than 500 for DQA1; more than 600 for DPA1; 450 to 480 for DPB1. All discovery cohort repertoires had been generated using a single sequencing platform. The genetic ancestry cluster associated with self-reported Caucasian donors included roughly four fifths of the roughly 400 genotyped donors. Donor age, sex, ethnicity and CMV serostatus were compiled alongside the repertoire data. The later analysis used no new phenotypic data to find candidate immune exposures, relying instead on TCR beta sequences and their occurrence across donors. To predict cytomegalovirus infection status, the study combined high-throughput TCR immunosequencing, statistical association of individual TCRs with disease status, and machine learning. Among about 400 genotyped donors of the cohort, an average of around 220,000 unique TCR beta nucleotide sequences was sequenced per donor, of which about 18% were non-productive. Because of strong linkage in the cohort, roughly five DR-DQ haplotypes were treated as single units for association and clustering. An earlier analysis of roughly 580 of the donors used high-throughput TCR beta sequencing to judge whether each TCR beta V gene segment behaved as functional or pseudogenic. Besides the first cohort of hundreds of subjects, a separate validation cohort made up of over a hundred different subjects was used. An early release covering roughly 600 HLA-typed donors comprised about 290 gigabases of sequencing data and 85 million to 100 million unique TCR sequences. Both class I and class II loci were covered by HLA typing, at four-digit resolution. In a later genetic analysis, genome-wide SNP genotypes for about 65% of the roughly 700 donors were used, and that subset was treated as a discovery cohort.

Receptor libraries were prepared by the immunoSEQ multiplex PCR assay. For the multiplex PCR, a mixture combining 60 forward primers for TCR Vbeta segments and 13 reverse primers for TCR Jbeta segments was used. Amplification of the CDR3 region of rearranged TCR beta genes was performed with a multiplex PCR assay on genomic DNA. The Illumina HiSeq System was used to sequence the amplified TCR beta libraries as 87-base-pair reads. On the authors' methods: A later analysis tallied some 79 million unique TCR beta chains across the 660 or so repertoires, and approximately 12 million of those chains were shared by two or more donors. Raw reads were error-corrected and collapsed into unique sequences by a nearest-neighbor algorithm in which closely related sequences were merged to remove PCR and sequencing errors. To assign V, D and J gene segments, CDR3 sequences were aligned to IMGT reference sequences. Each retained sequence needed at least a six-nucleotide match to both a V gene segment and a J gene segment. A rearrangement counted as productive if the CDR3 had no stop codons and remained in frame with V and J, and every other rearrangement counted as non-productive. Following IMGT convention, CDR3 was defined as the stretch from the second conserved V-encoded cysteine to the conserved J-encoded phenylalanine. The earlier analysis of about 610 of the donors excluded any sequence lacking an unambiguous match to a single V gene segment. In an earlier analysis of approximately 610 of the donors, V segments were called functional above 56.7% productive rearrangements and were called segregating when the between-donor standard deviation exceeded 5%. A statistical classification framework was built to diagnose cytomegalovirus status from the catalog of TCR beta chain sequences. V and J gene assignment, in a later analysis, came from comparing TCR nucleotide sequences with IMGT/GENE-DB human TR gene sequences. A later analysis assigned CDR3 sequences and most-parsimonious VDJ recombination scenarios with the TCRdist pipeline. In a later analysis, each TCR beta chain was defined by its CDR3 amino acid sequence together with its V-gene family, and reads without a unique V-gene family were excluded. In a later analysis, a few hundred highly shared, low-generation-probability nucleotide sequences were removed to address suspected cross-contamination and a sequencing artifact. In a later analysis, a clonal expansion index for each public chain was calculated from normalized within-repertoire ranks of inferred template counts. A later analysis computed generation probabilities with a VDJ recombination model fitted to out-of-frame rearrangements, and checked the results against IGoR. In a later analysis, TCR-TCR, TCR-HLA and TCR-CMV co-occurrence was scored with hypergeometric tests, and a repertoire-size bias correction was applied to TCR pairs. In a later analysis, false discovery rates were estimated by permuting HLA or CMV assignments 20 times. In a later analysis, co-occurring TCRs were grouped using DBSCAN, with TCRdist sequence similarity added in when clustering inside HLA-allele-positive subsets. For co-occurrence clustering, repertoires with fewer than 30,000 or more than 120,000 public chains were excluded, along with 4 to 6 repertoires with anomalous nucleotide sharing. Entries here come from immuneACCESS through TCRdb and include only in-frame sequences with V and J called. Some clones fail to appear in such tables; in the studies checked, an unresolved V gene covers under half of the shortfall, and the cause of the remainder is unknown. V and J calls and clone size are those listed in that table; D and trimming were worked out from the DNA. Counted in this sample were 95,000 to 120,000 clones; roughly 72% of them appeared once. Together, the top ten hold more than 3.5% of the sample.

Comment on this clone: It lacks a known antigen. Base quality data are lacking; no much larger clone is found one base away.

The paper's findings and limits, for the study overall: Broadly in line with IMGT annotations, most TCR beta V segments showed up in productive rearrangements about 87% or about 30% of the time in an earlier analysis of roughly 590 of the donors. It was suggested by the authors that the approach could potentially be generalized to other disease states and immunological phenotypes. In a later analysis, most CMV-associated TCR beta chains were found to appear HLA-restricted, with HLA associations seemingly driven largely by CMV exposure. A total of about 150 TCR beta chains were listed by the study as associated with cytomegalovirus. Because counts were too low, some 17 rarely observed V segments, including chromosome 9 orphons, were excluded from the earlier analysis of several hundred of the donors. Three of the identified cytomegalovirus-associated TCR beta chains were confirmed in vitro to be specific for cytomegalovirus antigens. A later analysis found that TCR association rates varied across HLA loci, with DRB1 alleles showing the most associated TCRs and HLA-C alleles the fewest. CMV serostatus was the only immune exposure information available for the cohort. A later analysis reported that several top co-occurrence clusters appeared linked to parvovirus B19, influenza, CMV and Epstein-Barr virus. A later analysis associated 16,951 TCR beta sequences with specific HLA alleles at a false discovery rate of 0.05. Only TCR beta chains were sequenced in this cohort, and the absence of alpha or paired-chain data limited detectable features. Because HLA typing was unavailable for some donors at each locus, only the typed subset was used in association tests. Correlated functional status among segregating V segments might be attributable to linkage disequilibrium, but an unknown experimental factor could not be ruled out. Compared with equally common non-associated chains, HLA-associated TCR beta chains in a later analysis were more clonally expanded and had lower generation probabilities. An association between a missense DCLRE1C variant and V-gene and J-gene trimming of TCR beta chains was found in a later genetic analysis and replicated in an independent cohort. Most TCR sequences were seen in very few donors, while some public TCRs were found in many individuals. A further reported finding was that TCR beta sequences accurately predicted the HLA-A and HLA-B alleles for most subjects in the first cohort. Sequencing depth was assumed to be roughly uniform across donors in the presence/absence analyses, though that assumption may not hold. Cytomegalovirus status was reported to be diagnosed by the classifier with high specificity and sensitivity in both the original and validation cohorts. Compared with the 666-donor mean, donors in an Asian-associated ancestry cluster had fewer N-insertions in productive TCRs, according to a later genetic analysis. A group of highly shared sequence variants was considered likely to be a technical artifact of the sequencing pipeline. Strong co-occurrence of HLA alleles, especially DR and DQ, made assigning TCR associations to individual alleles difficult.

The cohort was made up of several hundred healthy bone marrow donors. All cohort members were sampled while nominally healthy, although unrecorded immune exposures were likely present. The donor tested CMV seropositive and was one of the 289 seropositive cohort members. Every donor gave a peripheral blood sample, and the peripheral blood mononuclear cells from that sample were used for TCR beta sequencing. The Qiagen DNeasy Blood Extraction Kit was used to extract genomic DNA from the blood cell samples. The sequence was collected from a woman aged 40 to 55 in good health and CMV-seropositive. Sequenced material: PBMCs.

CDR3 region: CASSVVGQGYEQYF. In nucleotides, the sequence is TGTGCCAGCAGCGTAGTTGGACAGGGCTACGAGCAGTACTTC. The V and J genes are TRBV9 and TRBJ2-7; 8 bases in the junction line up with TRBD1. The CDR3, cysteine through phenylalanine, is 14 amino acids long. The only DNA kept is the CDR3, 42 bases in frame from the first base. For this chain, trimming is 0 bases at the V end and 3 bases at the J end, and the number of junction bases without a gene match is 2. CDR1 and CDR2 are drawn from the germline V gene: SGDLS, YYNGEE.